The following is a T cell receptor (beta chain) sequence with its context. Its antigen is still unknown. Use of 60 Vbeta and 13 Jbeta primers characterized the PCR. This table comes from immunoSEQ multiplex PCR, and its TCRdb copy is limited to in-frame clones, with some not included. The sample lists 150,000 to 200,000 clones, approximately 72% occurring once. The data belong to a study of cytomegalovirus exposure and HLA in healthy donors. Study background: Caucasian-associated ancestry cluster membership applied to under 85% of approximately 400 genotyped donors. Study conclusions and caveats: Analyzed later, most CMV-associated TCR beta chains appeared HLA-restricted. Follow-up analysis later connected one missense variant in DCLRE1C with trimming of TCR beta V- and J-genes.

The study sampled nominally healthy donors, though unrecorded immune exposures were likely. Sequenced: PBMCs. The sequence was collected from a man aged 40-50 years in good health and CMV-seropositive.

CDR3 nucleotide sequence: TGTGCCAGCAGCAAGGACAGGGCAAGGGGGGATACGCAGTATTTT. Its protein is CASSKDRARGDTQYF. The rearrangement links TRBV7-2 to TRBJ2-3; 8 bases fit TRBD1. Per germline, CDR1 SGHTA and CDR2 FQGNSA. The CDR3 consists of 15 residues. V was clipped by 5 bases and J by 6 bases; unmatched bases: 10.